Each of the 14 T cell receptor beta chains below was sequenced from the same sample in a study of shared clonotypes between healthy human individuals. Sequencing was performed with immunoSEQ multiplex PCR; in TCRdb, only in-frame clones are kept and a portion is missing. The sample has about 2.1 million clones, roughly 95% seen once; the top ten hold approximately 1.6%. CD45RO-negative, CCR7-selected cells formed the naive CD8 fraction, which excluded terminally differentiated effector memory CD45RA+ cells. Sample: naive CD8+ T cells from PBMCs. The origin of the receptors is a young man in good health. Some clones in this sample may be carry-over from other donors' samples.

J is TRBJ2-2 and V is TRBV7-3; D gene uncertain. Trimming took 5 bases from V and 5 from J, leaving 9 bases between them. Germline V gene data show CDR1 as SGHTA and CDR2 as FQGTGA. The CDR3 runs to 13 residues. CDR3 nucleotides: TGTGCCAGCAGCCATACTCGGACCGGGGAGCTGTTTTTT. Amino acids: CASSHTRTGELFF.

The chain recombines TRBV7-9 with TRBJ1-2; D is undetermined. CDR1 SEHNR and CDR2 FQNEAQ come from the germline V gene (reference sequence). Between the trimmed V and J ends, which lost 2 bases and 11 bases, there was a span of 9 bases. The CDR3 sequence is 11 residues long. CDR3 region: CASSLWAEYTF. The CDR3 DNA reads TGTGCCAGCAGCTTATGGGCGGAATACACCTTC.

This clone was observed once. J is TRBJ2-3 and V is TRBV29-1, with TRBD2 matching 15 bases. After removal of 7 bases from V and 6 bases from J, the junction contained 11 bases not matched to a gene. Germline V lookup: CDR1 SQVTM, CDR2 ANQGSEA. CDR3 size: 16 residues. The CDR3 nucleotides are TGCAGCGCCATCGCGACCGGGACTAGCGGGAGGGATACGCAGTATTTT. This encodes CSAIATGTSGRDTQYF.

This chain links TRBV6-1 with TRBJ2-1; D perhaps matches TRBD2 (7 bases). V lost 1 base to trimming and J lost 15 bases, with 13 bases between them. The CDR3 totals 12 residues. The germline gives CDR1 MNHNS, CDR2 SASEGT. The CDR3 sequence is CASSEVGGGGFF. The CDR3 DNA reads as TGTGCCAGCAGTGAAGTAGGGGGAGGGGGGTTCTTC.

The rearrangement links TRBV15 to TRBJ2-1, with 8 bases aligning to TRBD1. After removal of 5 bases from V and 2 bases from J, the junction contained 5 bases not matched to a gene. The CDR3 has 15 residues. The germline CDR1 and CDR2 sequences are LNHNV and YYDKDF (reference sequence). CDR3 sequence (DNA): TGTGCCACCAGCGGACAGGGTGTCCCCTACAATGAGCAGTTCTTC. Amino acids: CATSGQGVPYNEQFF.

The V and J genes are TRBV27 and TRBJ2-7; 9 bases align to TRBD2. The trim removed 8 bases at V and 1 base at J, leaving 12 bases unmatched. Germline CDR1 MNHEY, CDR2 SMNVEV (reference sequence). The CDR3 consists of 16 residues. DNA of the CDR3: TGTGCCAGCGCCCTGACACGACTAGCGGAGTCCTACGAGCAGTACTTC. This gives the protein CASALTRLAESYEQYF.

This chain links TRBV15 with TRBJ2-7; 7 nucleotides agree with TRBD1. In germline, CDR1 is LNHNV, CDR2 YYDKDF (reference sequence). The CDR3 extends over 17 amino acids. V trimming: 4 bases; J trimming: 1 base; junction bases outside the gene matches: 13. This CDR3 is CATSKLFRDSLSYEQYF. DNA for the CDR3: TGTGCCACCAGCAAGTTGTTCCGGGACAGTCTTTCCTACGAGCAGTACTTC. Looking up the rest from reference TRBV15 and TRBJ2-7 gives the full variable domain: DAMVIQNPRYQVTQFGKPVTLSCSQTLNHNVMYWYQQKSSQAPKLLFHYYDKDFNNEADTPDNFQSRRPNTSFCFLDIRSPGLGDTAMYLCATSKLFRDSLSYEQYFGPGTRLTVT.

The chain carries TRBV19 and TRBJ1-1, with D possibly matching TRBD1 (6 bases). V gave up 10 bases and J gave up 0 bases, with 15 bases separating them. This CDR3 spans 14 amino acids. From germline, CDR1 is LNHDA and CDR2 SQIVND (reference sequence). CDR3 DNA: TGTGCCACCCGATCGGGACACTTGAACACTGAAGCTTTCTTT. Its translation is CATRSGHLNTEAFF.

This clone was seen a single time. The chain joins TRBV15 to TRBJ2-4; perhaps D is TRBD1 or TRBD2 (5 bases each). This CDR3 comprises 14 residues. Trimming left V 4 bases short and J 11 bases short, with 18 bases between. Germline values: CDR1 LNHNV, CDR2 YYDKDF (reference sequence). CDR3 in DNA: TGTGCCACCAGCATCTACCCTAGGGACCACCTTCAGTACTTC. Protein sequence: CATSIYPRDHLQYF.

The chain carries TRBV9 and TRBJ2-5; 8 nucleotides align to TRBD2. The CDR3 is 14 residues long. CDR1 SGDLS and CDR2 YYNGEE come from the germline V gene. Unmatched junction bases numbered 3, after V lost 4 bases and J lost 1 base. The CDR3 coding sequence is TGTGCCAGCAGCCCCGGGACTAGCCAAGAGACCCAGTACTTC. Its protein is CASSPGTSQETQYF.

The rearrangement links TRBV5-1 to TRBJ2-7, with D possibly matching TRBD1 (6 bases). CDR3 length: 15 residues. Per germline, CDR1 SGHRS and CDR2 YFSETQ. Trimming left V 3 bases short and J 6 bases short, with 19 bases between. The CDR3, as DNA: TGCGCCAGCAGCTCACTACCAGGGGAGAGAATCGAGCAGTACTTC. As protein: CASSSLPGERIEQYF.

For the CDR3, the DNA is TGTGCCAGCAGCCCAGGACAGGGCTTCGAGCAGTACTTC. Its translation is CASSPGQGFEQYF. This chain connects TRBV7-2 to TRBJ2-7, with 8 bases fitting TRBD1. The CDR3 sequence is 13 residues long. CDR1 and CDR2 from the germline V gene are SGHTA and FQGNSA. With 5 bases clipped from V and 6 bases from J, the junction kept 6 bases outside the gene matches.

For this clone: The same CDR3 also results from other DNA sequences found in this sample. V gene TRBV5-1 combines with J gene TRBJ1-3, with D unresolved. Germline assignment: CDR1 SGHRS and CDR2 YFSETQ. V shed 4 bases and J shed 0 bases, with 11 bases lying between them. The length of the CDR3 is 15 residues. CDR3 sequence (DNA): TGCGCCAGCAGCCCTGATGGGAGCTCTGGAAACACCATATATTTT. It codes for CASSPDGSSGNTIYF.

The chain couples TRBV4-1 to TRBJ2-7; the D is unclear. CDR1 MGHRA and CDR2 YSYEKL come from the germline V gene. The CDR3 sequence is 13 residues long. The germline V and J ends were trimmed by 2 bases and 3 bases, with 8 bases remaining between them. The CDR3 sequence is CASSQRADYEQYF. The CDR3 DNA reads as TGCGCCAGCAGCCAAAGGGCAGACTACGAGCAGTACTTC.